The rows below give T cell receptor beta chains drawn from one sample of a study of T cells in Graves' hyperthyroidism and ophthalmopathy. TCRdb ran MiXCR on the multiplex PCR reads and lists one entry per CDR3 protein. The sample lists roughly 710,000 distinct CDR3 sequences, roughly a third seen once, with less than 35% in the top ten. Sequenced sample: blood. All receptors come from a woman between 35 and 50 years old with Graves' hyperthyroidism. Each CDR3 is given with its conserved first and last residue. D genes are given only for firm matches. Rows give clone size only sometimes, using once, few, many, or a class for an expanded clone.

J gene,D gene,clone size,V gene,CDR3 protein,CDR3 DNA
TRBJ2-7,.,.,TRBV12-3/TRBV12-4,CASNHFWVHEQYF,TGTGCCAGCAATCATTTCTGGGTCCACGAGCAGTACTTC
TRBJ2-2,TRBD1,few,TRBV7-9,CASSRTGMAGELFF,TGTGCCAGCAGCCGGACAGGGATGGCCGGGGAGCTGTTTTTT
TRBJ1-5,.,.,TRBV12-3/TRBV12-4,CASSLRRESQPQHF,TGTGCCAGCAGTTTAAGAAGGGAGAGTCAGCCCCAGCATTTT
TRBJ2-7,TRBD2,.,TRBV7-3,CASSESGGARNTQYF,TGTGCCAGCAGCGAAAGCGGGGGGGCTCGAAATACGCAGTACTTC
TRBJ2-7,.,many,TRBV9,CASSVGPGIDEQYF,TGTGCCAGCAGCGTAGGACCGGGGATCGACGAGCAGTACTTC
TRBJ1-1,.,few,TRBV7-9,CASKPLEGNTEAFF,TGTGCCAGCAAACCCTTGGAGGGGAACACTGAAGCTTTCTTT
TRBJ1-6,.,.,TRBV7-8,CASSLGILNSPLHF,TGTGCCAGCAGCTTAGGGATCCTGAATTCACCCCTCCACTTT
TRBJ1-2,.,many,TRBV9,CASSLGDTYTF,TGTGCCAGCAGCCTCGGGGACACCTACACCTTC
TRBJ1-2,TRBD1,.,TRBV2,CAARTGDLYGYTF,TGTGCCGCGAGGACAGGGGACTTATATGGCTACACCTTC
TRBJ2-7,TRBD2,.,TRBV29-1,CSVDDGGVSNEQYF,TGCAGCGTTGACGACGGGGGGGTCTCAAACGAGCAGTACTTC